The rows below give T cell receptor beta chains drawn from one sample of a study of blood T cell repertoires in COVID-19. Assay: immunoSEQ multiplex PCR; the TCRdb copy retains only in-frame clones and omits some. The data contain roughly 260,000 clones, around 90% of them singletons. Material: peripheral blood. The receptor source for this set is a young adult with COVID-19, enrolled during active disease. CDR3s include the opening cysteine and the closing phenylalanine or tryptophan.

CDR3	V	J
CASSLEGTRHEQFF	TRBV5-6	TRBJ2-1
CASSLVGRFRADTGELFF	TRBV7-8	TRBJ2-2
CASSLRLADWAQYF	TRBV28	TRBJ2-5
CASNGYRVGNEQFF	TRBV27	TRBJ2-1
CASSSQDSNQPQHF	TRBV6-5	TRBJ1-5
CASSPQRTDTQYF	TRBV11-2	TRBJ2-3
CASRLADTGELFF	TRBV28	TRBJ2-2
CASGAGGGPRDTQYF	TRBV25-1	TRBJ2-3
CASSLLAGGPSIEQYF	TRBV11-2	TRBJ2-7
CATSVALKNTGELFF	TRBV24-1	TRBJ2-2
CASSSGGRGPNTGELFF	TRBV5-6	TRBJ2-2
CASRQGGYEQFF	TRBV3-1/TRBV3-2	TRBJ2-1
CASSLGQDPSYEQYF	TRBV6-5	TRBJ2-7
CASSVARTVYEQYF	TRBV2	TRBJ2-7
CASSEPHDSIPYEKLFF	TRBV25-1	TRBJ1-4
CARSPVLSRGPGKLFF	TRBV5-3	TRBJ1-4
CASSADLGILSGNTIYF	TRBV9	TRBJ1-3
CASSYSRANTGELFF	TRBV6-5	TRBJ2-2
CASSPRRDFTYEQYF	TRBV19	TRBJ2-7
CASSIMGGSTHNEQFF	TRBV19	TRBJ2-1
CASSPTGGGSFHEQYF	TRBV4-2	TRBJ2-7
CASSLSLGDYNEQFF	TRBV7-9	TRBJ2-1
CASRTSGTDTQYF	TRBV19	TRBJ2-3
CASSRSGRSNQPQHF	TRBV6-6	TRBJ1-5
CGARDTNYYGYTF	TRBV29-1	TRBJ1-2
CASSLKGTDGAHDPGELFF	TRBV19	TRBJ2-2
CASSQGTYTNTEAFF	TRBV4-1	TRBJ1-1
CASSLYQETQYF	TRBV2	TRBJ2-5
CASSLDGGANEKLFF	TRBV7-2	TRBJ1-4
CAWSGGQGTGEQYF	TRBV30	TRBJ2-7
CASSDPRGNQPQHF	TRBV6-2/TRBV6-3	TRBJ1-5
CASSRESITKNIQYF	TRBV6-5	TRBJ2-4
CATSDSRSYEQYF	TRBV24-1	TRBJ2-7
CASSLGAGETQYF	TRBV5-1	TRBJ2-5
CASSPHATDYNEQFF	TRBV5-6	TRBJ2-1
CASSRLAGEEQYF	TRBV6-5	TRBJ2-7
CASSRKTSGRVYQETQYF	TRBV23-1	TRBJ2-5
CASSSTVNEKLFF	TRBV28	TRBJ1-4
CASSEFGGPGDEQYF	TRBV6-4	TRBJ2-7